The sequence of this T cell receptor (beta chain) was determined in a study of shared clonotypes between healthy human individuals. Sequencing used immunoSEQ multiplex PCR; TCRdb keeps in-frame clones, though not all of them. The sample shows some 680,000 clones, roughly 73% of them seen only once. Per the germline V gene, CDR1 is SGHAT and CDR2 is FQNNGV. The CDR3 covers 15 residues. V was pared by 4 bases and J by 4 bases, with 14 bases between. The chain employs TRBV11-2 and TRBJ1-5, with D perhaps TRBD1 (5 bases). The clonotype was recovered from a woman in her twenties or thirties in good health. Specimen: memory CD4+ T cells sorted from blood. The subset was: CD45RA-negative fraction. The chain's CDR3 is CASSSGGRANQPQHF. For the CDR3, the DNA is TGTGCCAGCAGCTCTGGGGGACGGGCTAATCAGCCCCAGCATTTT.